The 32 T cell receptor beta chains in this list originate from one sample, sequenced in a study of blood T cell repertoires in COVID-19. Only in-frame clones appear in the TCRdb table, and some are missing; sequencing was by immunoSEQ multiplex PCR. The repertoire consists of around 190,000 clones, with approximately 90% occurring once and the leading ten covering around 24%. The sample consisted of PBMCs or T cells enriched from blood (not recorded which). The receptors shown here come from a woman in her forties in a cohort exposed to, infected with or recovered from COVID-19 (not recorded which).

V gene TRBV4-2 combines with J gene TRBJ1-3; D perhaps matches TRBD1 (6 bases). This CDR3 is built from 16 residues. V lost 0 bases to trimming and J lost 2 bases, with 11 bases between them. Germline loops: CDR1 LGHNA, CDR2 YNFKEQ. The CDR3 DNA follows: TGTGCCAGCAGCCAAGACAGGGGAAACGCTGGAAACACCATATATTTT. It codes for CASSQDRGNAGNTIYF.

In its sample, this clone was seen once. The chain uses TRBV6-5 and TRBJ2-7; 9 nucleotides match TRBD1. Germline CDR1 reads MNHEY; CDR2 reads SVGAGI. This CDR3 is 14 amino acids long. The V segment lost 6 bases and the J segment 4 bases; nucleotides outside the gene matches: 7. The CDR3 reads CASSPGTGRYEQYF. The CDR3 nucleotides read TGTGCCAGCAGCCCCGGGACAGGGAGGTACGAGCAGTACTTC.

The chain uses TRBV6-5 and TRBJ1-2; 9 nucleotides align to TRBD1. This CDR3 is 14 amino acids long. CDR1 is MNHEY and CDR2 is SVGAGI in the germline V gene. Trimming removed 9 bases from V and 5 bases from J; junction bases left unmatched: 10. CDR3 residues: CARRTGDEGYGYTF. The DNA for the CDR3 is TGTGCCAGGAGGACAGGGGATGAGGGGTATGGCTACACCTTC.

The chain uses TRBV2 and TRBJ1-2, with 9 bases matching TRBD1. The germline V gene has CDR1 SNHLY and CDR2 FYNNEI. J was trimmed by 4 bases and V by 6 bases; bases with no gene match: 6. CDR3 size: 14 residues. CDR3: CASRPGTGPYGYTF. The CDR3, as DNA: TGTGCCAGCAGGCCTGGGACAGGGCCCTATGGCTACACCTTC.

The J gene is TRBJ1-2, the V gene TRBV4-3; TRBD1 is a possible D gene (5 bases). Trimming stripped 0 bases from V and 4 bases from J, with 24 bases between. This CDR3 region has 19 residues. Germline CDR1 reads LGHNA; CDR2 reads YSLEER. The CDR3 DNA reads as TGCGCCAGCAGCCAAGACTTAGGAAAGGGGCCGCATAGACTCTATGGCTACACCTTC. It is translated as CASSQDLGKGPHRLYGYTF.

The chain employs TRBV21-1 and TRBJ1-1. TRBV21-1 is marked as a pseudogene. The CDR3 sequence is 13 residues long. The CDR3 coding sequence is TGTGCCAGCAGCAAAGTACCCCCCCCCGGAGCTTTCTTT. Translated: CASSKVPPPGAFF.

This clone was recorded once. The CDR3 sequence: CASRDSDQETQYF. In DNA form, the CDR3 reads TGTGCCAGCAGAGACAGCGACCAAGAGACCCAGTACTTC. The chain carries TRBV7-9 and TRBJ2-5, with a tentative D call TRBD1 (5 bases). Germline CDR1 is SEHNR and CDR2 is FQNEAQ (reference sequence). The CDR3 sequence is 13 residues long. Trimming removed 6 bases from V and 0 bases from J, with 8 bases in between.

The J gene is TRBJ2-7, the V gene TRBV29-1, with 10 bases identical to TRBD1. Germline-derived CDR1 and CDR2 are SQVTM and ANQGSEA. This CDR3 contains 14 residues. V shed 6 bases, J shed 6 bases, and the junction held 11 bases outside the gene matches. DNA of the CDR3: TGCAGCGTCGTGCTCCACGACAGGGGGCGCGAGCAGTACTTC. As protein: CSVVLHDRGREQYF.

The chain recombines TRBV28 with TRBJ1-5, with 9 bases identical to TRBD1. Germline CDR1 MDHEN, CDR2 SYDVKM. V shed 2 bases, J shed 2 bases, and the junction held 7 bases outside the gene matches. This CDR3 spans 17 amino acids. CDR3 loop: CASSLLKQGAGNQPQHF. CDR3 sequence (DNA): TGTGCCAGCAGTTTACTCAAACAGGGGGCAGGCAATCAGCCCCAGCATTTT.

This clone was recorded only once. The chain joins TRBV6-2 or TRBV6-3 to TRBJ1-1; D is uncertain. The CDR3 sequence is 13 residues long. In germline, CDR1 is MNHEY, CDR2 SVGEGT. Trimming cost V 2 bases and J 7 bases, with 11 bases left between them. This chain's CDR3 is CASSYTREGEAFF. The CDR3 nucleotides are TGTGCCAGCAGTTACACGAGGGAGGGTGAAGCTTTCTTT.

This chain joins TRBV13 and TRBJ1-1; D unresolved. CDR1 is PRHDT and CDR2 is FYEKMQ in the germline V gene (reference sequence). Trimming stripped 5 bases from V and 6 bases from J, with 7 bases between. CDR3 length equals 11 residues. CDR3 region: CASSQVSEAFF. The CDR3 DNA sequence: TGTGCCAGCAGCCAGGTATCTGAAGCTTTCTTT.

As DNA, the CDR3 is TGTGCCAGCAGCTTCAGTAGCAATCAGCCCCAGCATTTT. It is translated as CASSFSSNQPQHF. The genes are TRBV5-8 and TRBJ1-5; D is unresolved. The germline V and J ends were trimmed by 2 bases and 0 bases, with 3 bases remaining between them. There are 13 residues in the CDR3. Germline assignment: CDR1 SGHTS and CDR2 YDEGEE. The full variable domain, completed using reference TRBV5-8 and TRBJ1-5, is EAGVTQSPTHLIKTRGQQATLRCSPISGHTSVYWYQQALGLGLQFLLWYDEGEERNRGNFPPRFSGRQFPNYSSELNVNALELEDSALYLCASSFSSNQPQHFGDGTRLSIL.

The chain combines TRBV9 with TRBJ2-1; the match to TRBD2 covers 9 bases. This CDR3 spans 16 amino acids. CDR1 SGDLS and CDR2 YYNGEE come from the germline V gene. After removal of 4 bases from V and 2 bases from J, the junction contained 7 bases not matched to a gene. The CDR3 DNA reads TGTGCCAGCAGCCCCCGACTAGCGGAAACCTACAATGAGCAGTTCTTC. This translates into CASSPRLAETYNEQFF.

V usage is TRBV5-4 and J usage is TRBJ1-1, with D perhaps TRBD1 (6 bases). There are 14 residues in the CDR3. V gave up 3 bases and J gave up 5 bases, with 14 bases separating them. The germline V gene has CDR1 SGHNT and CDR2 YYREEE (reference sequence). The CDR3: CASSSDSRGTEAFF. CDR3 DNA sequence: TGTGCCAGCAGCTCGGACAGTAGAGGGACTGAAGCTTTCTTT.

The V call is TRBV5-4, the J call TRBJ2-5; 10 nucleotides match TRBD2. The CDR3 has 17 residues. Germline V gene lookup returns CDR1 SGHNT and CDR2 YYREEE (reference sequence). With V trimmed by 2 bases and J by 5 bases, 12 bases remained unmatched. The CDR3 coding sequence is TGTGCCAGCAGCTTAGGTAGCGGGGGGACTTCCGTGGAGACCCAGTACTTC. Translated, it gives CASSLGSGGTSVETQYF.

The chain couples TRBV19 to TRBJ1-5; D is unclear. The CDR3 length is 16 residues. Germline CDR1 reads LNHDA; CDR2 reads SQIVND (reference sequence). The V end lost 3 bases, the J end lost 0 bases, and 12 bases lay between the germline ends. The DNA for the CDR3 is TGTGCCAGTAGTATGGGAGGAACCCATAGCAATCAGCCCCAGCATTTT. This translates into CASSMGGTHSNQPQHF.

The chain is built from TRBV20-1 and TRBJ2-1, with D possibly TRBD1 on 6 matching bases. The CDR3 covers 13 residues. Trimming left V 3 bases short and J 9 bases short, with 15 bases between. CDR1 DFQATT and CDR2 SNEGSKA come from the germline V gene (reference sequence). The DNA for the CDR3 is TGCAGTGCTAGTGCGTCCCCGACAGGTGAGCAGTTCTTC. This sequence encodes CSASASPTGEQFF.

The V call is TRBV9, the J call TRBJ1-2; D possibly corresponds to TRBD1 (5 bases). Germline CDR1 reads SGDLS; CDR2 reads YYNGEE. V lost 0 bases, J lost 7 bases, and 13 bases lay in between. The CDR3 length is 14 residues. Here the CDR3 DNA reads TGTGCCAGCAGCGTAGGTGTGGGGGGGTCTGGCTACACCTTC. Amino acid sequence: CASSVGVGGSGYTF.

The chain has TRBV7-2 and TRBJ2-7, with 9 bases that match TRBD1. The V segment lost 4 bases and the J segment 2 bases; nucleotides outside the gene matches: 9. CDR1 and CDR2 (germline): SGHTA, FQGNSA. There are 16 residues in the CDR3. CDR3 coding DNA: TGTGCCAGCAGCTCTCGGGGGGACAGGGTTCCCTACGAGCAGTACTTC. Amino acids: CASSSRGDRVPYEQYF.

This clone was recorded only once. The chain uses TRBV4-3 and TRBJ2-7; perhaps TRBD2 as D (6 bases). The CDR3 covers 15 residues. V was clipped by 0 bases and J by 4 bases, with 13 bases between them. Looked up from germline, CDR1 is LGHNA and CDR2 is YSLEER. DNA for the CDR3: TGCGCCAGCAGCCAAGATTCGGGAGCCTCATACGAGCAGTACTTC. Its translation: CASSQDSGASYEQYF.

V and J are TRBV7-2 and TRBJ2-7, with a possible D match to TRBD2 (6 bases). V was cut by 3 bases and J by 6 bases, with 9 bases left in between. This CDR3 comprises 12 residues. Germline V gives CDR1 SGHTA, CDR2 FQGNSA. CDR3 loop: CASSFWGGEQYF. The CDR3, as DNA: TGTGCCAGCAGCTTCTGGGGAGGCGAGCAGTACTTC.

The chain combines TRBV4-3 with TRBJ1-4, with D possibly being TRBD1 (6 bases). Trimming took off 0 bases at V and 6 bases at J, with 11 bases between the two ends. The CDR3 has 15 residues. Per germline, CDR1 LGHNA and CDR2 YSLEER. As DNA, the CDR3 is TGCGCCAGCAGCCAAGATTGGGGGCCTGATGAAAAACTGTTTTTT. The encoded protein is CASSQDWGPDEKLFF.

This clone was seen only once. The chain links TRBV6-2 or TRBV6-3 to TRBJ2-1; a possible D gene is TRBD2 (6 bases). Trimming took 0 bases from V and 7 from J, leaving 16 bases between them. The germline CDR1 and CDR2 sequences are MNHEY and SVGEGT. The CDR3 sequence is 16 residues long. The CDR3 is CASSYSEPGRQNEQFF. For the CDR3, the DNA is TGTGCCAGCAGTTACTCGGAACCAGGGAGGCAAAATGAGCAGTTCTTC.

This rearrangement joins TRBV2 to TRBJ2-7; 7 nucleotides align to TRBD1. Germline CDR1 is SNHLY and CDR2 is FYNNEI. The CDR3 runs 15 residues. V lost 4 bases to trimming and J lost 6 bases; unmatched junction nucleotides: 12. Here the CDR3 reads CASSGGDRDVGEQYF. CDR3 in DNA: TGTGCCAGCAGTGGTGGTGACAGGGATGTCGGCGAGCAGTACTTC.

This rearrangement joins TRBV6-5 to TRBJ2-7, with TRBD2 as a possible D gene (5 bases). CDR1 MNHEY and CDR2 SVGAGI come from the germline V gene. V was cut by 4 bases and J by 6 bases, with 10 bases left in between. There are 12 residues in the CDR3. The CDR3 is CASSSVLGEQYF. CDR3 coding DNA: TGTGCCAGCAGTTCGGTACTAGGCGAGCAGTACTTC.

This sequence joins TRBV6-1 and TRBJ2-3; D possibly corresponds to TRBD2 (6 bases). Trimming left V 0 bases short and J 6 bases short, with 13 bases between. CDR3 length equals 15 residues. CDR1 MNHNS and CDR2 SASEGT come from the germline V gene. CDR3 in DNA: TGTGCCAGCAGTGAAGCTAGCGGTGGGGTCGATACGCAGTATTTT. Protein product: CASSEASGGVDTQYF.

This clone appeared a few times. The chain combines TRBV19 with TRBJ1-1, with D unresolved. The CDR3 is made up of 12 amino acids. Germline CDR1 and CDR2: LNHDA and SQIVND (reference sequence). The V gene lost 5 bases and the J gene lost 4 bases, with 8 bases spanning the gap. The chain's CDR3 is CASSLEGTEAFF. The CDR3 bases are TGTGCCAGTAGTCTGGAGGGCACTGAAGCTTTCTTT.

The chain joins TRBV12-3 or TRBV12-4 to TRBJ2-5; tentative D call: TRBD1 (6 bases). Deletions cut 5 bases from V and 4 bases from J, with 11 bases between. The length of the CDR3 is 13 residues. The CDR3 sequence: CASSIQGRETQYF. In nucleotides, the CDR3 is TGTGCCAGCAGTATACAGGGTAGAGAGACCCAGTACTTC.

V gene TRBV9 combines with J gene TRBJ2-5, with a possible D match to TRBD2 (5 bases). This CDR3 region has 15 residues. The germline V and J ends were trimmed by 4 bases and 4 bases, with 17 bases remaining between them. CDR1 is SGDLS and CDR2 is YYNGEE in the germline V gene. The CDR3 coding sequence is TGTGCCAGCAGCCCCCTGGGAGTCCAAGGAGAGACCCAGTACTTC. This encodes CASSPLGVQGETQYF.

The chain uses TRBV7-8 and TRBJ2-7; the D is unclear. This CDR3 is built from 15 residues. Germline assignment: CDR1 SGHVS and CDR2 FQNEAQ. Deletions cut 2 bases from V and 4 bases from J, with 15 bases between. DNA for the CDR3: TGTGCCAGCAGCTTAATTTACGACAACCCATACGAGCAGTACTTC. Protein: CASSLIYDNPYEQYF. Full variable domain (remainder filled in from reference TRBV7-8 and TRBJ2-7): GAGVSQSPRYKVAKRGQDVALRCDPISGHVSLFWYQQALGQGPEFLTYFQNEAQLDKSGLPSDRFFAERPEGSVSTLKIQRTQQEDSAVYLCASSLIYDNPYEQYFGPGTRLTVT.

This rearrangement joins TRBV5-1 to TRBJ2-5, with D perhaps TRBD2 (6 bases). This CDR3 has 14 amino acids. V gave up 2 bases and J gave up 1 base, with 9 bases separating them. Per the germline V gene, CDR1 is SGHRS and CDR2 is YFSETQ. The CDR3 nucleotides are TGCGCCAGCAGCTTAGCGGGTTTCCAAGAGACCCAGTACTTC. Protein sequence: CASSLAGFQETQYF.

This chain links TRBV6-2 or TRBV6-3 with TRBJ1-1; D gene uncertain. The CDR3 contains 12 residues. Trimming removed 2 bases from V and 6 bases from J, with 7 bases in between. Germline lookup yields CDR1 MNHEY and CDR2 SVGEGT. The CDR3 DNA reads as TGTGCCAGCAGTTACGGCGGGCCTGAAGCTTTCTTT. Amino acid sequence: CASSYGGPEAFF.